This TCR beta chain was sequenced during a study of blood T cell repertoires in COVID-19. Overall study: Some COVID-19 samples were acute and others convalescent; all came from the United States, Italy and Spain. The cDNA or gDNA used as material had been derived from T cells, B-cell-depleted T cells, or PBMCs.

It was during active infection that Seattle patients were enrolled and then longitudinally followed. Per the original data handling: Nucleated cell counts were estimated from reference gene primer amplification. Method: immunoSEQ multiplex PCR; TCRdb's copy keeps in-frame clones and lacks some. That table gives V, J and clone size, and the DNA gave D and trimming. The data contain roughly 300,000 clones, roughly 90% of them seen just once; the ten biggest clones take up about 2%. The trim removed 5 bases at V and 8 bases at J, leaving 13 bases unmatched. CDR3 size: 16 residues. Per germline, CDR1 SEHNR and CDR2 FQNEAQ (reference sequence).

The chain combines TRBV7-9 with TRBJ2-1; 9 bases are shared with TRBD1. This receptor was identified in a woman in her 30s with COVID-19, enrolled during active disease. Sequenced input: peripheral blood. CDR3 protein: CASSQPGTGNDHEQFF. In DNA form, the CDR3 reads TGTGCCAGCAGCCAGCCCGGGACAGGGAATGACCATGAGCAGTTCTTC. The complete variable domain, with remaining parts taken from reference TRBV7-9 and TRBJ2-1, reads DTGVSQNPRHKITKRGQNVTFRCDPISEHNRLYWYRQTLGQGPEFLTYFQNEAQLEKSRLLSDRFSAERPKGSFSTLEIQRTEQGDSAMYLCASSQPGTGNDHEQFFGPGTRLTVL.